These T cell receptor beta chains were read from a single sample in a study of shared clonotypes between healthy human individuals. Produced via immunoSEQ multiplex PCR; TCRdb's table is partial and in-frame only. The sample has approximately 1,000,000 clones, 60% to 85% seen once; the top ten hold roughly 0.82%. Sequencing was performed on memory CD4+ T cells from PBMCs. The receptors were gathered from a man aged 18 to 35 in good health. Some clones in this sample may be carry-over from other donors' samples. CDR3s include the opening cysteine and the closing phenylalanine or tryptophan. A D gene is named only where the DNA matches it firmly. Only part of the rows carry a size: once, few, many, or a class if the clone is expanded.

>NA|TRBV27|NA|TRBJ1-2
CASSLVGTYGYTF
TGTGCCAGCAGTTTGGTCGGGACCTATGGCTACACCTTC
>NA|TRBV2|NA|TRBJ2-7
CASSDQGRSYEQYF
TGTGCCAGCAGTGACCAGGGTCGCTCCTACGAGCAGTACTTC
>many|TRBV2|TRBD2|TRBJ2-5
CASSYTSRTSKETQYF
TGTGCCAGCAGTTATACCTCCCGGACTAGTAAAGAGACCCAGTACTTC
>NA|TRBV11-1|NA|TRBJ1-2
CASSLDRVAGYTF
TGTGCCAGCAGCTTAGACAGGGTAGCTGGCTACACCTTC
>NA|TRBV11-1|NA|TRBJ2-4
CASSLLPGGGYKNIQYF
TGTGCCAGCAGCCTACTGCCGGGGGGCGGATACAAAAACATTCAGTACTTC
>NA|TRBV30|TRBD1|TRBJ1-2
CACTGTGGTGSNGYTF
TGTGCCTGCACCGGGACAGGGGGAACAGGGTCCAACGGCTACACCTTC
>few|TRBV2|TRBD2|TRBJ2-6
CASSPWGGSGANVLTF
TGTGCCAGCAGTCCCTGGGGGGGCTCTGGGGCCAACGTCCTGACTTTC
>NA|TRBV9|NA|TRBJ2-1
CASSETNNNEQFF
TGTGCCAGCAGCGAAACCAACAACAATGAGCAGTTCTTC
>NA|TRBV10-3|NA|TRBJ1-1
CAISESQNTEAFF
TGTGCCATCAGTGAGTCCCAGAACACTGAAGCTTTCTTT
>NA|TRBV28|TRBD2|TRBJ2-1
CASSPPGRAGEQFF
TGTGCCAGCAGTCCCCCCGGGAGGGCGGGGGAGCAGTTCTTC
>NA|TRBV18|NA|TRBJ2-5
CASSPGTQGETQYF
TGTGCCAGCTCACCAGGAACCCAGGGGGAGACCCAGTACTTC
>once|TRBV5-4|NA|TRBJ1-1
CASSLGGGLNTEAFF
TGTGCCAGCAGTCTCGGGGGGGGCCTGAACACTGAAGCTTTCTTT
>NA|TRBV19|NA|TRBJ2-7
CASSQDVGTNLYEQYF
TGTGCCAGTAGTCAGGATGTGGGGACGAACCTCTACGAGCAGTACTTC
>NA|TRBV7-8|NA|TRBJ1-5
CASSFQTGTVQPQHF
TGTGCCAGCAGCTTTCAGACAGGAACGGTTCAGCCCCAGCATTTT
>few|TRBV9|NA|TRBJ2-1
CASSYRDSPRNEQFF
TGTGCCAGCAGCTACCGGGACTCCCCCCGCAATGAGCAGTTCTTC
>NA|TRBV4-2|TRBD1|TRBJ2-7
CASSTGDALPEQYF
TGTGCCAGCAGCACAGGGGATGCCTTGCCCGAGCAGTACTTC
>NA|TRBV6-5|NA|TRBJ1-1
CASSQLEQAFF
TGTGCCAGCAGCCAATTGGAGCAGGCTTTCTTT
>NA|TRBV6-1|TRBD2|TRBJ2-2
CASSALAGVTGELFF
TGTGCCAGCAGTGCCCTAGCGGGAGTAACCGGGGAGCTGTTTTTT
>once|TRBV30|TRBD1|TRBJ2-1
CAWTPGTGAVDEQFF
TGTGCCTGGACCCCGGGGACAGGGGCCGTGGATGAGCAGTTCTTC
>NA|TRBV4-2|TRBD1|TRBJ1-2
CASSQDPGQGAQTHGYTF
TGTGCCAGCAGCCAAGACCCGGGACAGGGGGCGCAGACCCATGGCTACACCTTC
>NA|TRBV5-1|TRBD2|TRBJ2-1
CASSRRTSGGHNEQFF
TGCGCCAGCAGCAGGCGGACTAGCGGGGGACACAATGAGCAGTTCTTC
>NA|TRBV5-4|TRBD2|TRBJ2-1
CASSLASGRVYNEQFF
TGTGCCAGCAGCTTGGCTAGCGGGAGGGTTTACAATGAGCAGTTCTTC
>NA|TRBV4-3|NA|TRBJ2-7
CASSQDRNNPNYEQYF
TGCGCCAGCAGCCAAGATCGGAACAATCCAAACTACGAGCAGTACTTC
>NA|TRBV7-9|NA|TRBJ2-7
CASSLGAYEQYF
TGTGCCAGCAGCTTAGGAGCCTACGAGCAGTACTTC
>NA|TRBV6-1|NA|TRBJ2-2
CASSSQLAPGELFF
TGTGCCAGCAGTTCACAACTAGCCCCCGGGGAGCTGTTTTTT
>NA|TRBV7-2|NA|TRBJ2-3
CASSPGVAADTQYF
TGTGCCAGCAGCCCCGGGGTGGCTGCAGATACGCAGTATTTT
>few|TRBV28|NA|TRBJ1-2
CASSPGHALAF
TGTGCCAGCAGCCCCGGGCATGCTTTAGCCTTC
>NA|TRBV27|TRBD2|TRBJ2-5
CASSSSHRLAEQETQYF
TGTGCCAGCAGTTCCTCCCACCGACTAGCTGAACAAGAGACCCAGTACTTC
>NA|TRBV11-2|TRBD2|TRBJ2-7
CASSLLPGLAGPYEQYF
TGTGCCAGCAGCCTACTTCCGGGACTAGCGGGACCCTACGAGCAGTACTTC
>NA|TRBV9|NA|TRBJ2-7
CASSVTSGTREQYF
TGTGCCAGCAGCGTTACTTCCGGGACGAGGGAGCAGTACTTC
>NA|TRBV6-1|TRBD1|TRBJ1-2
CASSEAYRGNGYTF
TGTGCCAGCAGTGAGGCGTACAGGGGGAATGGCTACACCTTC